The subject of this entry is one T cell receptor beta chain. Antigen: not known. TCRdb reprocessed the reads via MiXCR and lists one record per CDR3 protein. The table includes under 500,000 distinct CDR3 sequences, about 42% detected once. The data derive from a study of T cell repertoires in cytomegalovirus infection. Germline V gives CDR1 SGHRS, CDR2 YFSETQ. V lost 0 bases and J lost 5, with 3 bases in between. CDR3 length: 13 residues. The chain uses TRBV5-1 and TRBJ1-6; D ambiguous. Specimen: cultured PBMCs, collected from culture after CMV antigen stimulation. This TCR came from a human donor in good health (CMV status not recorded). Some clones in this sample may be carry-over from other donors' samples. DNA for the CDR3: TGCGCCAGCAGCTTGGAGGATAATTCACCCCTCCACTTT. As protein: CASSLEDNSPLHF. The full variable domain, rest sourced from reference TRBV5-1 and TRBJ1-6, is KAGVTQTPRYLIKTRGQQVTLSCSPISGHRSVSWYQQTPGQGLQFLFEYFSETQRNKGNFPGRFSGRQFSNSRSEMNVSTLELGDSALYLCASSLEDNSPLHFGNGTRLTVT.